These T cell receptor beta chains were read from a single sample in a study of T cell responses to AZD1222 COVID-19 vaccine. The assay was immunoSEQ multiplex PCR, and TCRdb's table has in-frame clones only and misses some. The profile shows fewer than 130,000 clones, 94% of them singletons. Specimen: peripheral blood, collected 28 days after the second AZD1222 dose. The receptor set was obtained from an adult who received the AZD1222 COVID-19 vaccine. CDR3s include the opening cysteine and the closing phenylalanine or tryptophan. The D gene is left open where the match is weak. Size tells how often a clone was seen (once, few, many) or the class of an expanded clone, and some rows leave it out.

TRBV19	.	.	TRBJ1-1	TGTGCCAGTAGTATGTCGGAGGGATCATCTGAAGCTTTCTTT	CASSMSEGSSEAFF
TRBV2	.	TRBD1	TRBJ1-1	TGTGCCAGCAGTGATCACAGGGGCGCGGTCCTGCCGAACACTGAAGCTTTCTTT	CASSDHRGAVLPNTEAFF
TRBV6-5	.	TRBD1	TRBJ1-1	TGTGCCAGCAGCCGAACAGGGGCAATGAACACTGAAGCTTTCTTT	CASSRTGAMNTEAFF
TRBV10-2	.	TRBD1	TRBJ1-5	TGCGCCAGCAGCGATACAGGGGAAGGGCCCCAGCATTTT	CASSDTGEGPQHF
TRBV5-4	.	.	TRBJ1-5	TGTGCCAGCAGCTTGGCTACGCTTGAGGGGCATCAGCCCCAGCATTTT	CASSLATLEGHQPQHF
TRBV7-9	.	TRBD1	TRBJ1-2	TGTGCCAGCAGCTTAGGACAGGGAGGCTATGGCTACACCTTC	CASSLGQGGYGYTF
TRBV29-1	.	TRBD1	TRBJ2-1	TGCAGCGTCCGGCCGACCGGGACAGGGAGGGTCAATGAGCAGTTCTTC	CSVRPTGTGRVNEQFF
TRBV18	.	TRBD1	TRBJ1-5	TGTGCCAGCTCACCACAGGGACAGGGGAATCAGCCCCAGCATTTT	CASSPQGQGNQPQHF
TRBV5-1	once	.	TRBJ2-7	TGCGCCAGCAGCTCACCGCAAGGGACTTACGAGCAGTACTTC	CASSSPQGTYEQYF
TRBV4-1	.	.	TRBJ1-1	TGCGCCAGCAGCCAAGGGCCCGGTGGAGGGACGGGCACTGAAGCTTTCTTT	CASSQGPGGGTGTEAFF
TRBV5-1	few	.	TRBJ1-3	TGCGCCAGCAGCTTAGGTTCAGGGAGGGCAATTGGAAACACCATATATTTT	CASSLGSGRAIGNTIYF
TRBV29-1	.	.	TRBJ1-5	TGCAGCGTTGAATGGCCGGGCGGACCCCAGCATTTT	CSVEWPGGPQHF
TRBV7-9	.	.	TRBJ2-3	TGTGCCAGCAGCCAAAAGAGGGCTGCGGCAGATACGCAGTATTTT	CASSQKRAAADTQYF
TRBV25-1	.	.	TRBJ1-6	TGTGCCAGCAGTATCGGACTGTATAATTCACCCCTCCACTTT	CASSIGLYNSPLHF
TRBV5-1	.	TRBD2	TRBJ2-7	TGCGCCAGCAGCTTGGATGCGGGAGGGCCCCGCGCTTCCTACGAGCAGTACTTC	CASSLDAGGPRASYEQYF
TRBV5-1	.	.	TRBJ1-3	TGCGCCAGCAGCTTGGGACAGTCTGGAAACACCATATATTTT	CASSLGQSGNTIYF
TRBV6-5	.	.	TRBJ2-6	TGTGCCAGCAAGACAGTCCTCTCTGGGGCCAACGTCCTGACTTTC	CASKTVLSGANVLTF
TRBV11-2	.	.	TRBJ2-1	TGTGCCAGCAGCTTAGGCGGTGAGCAGTTCTTC	CASSLGGEQFF
TRBV3-1/TRBV3-2	.	.	TRBJ2-7	TGTGCCAGCAGCCAAGCGAGCGCCCGGCAGTACTTC	CASSQASARQYF
TRBV6-2/TRBV6-3	.	.	TRBJ1-1	TGTGCCAGCAGTTTCGGGACGAACACTGAAGCTTTCTTT	CASSFGTNTEAFF
TRBV24-1	.	TRBD2	TRBJ2-1	TGTGCCACCAGTGGTAGCGGGGGCTCTAGCTCCTACAATGAGCAGTTCTTC	CATSGSGGSSSYNEQFF
TRBV7-9	.	.	TRBJ2-1	TGTGCCAGCAGCTTTCCTAGCTACAATGAGCAGTTCTTC	CASSFPSYNEQFF
TRBV28	.	.	TRBJ2-2	TGTGCCAGCAGCTCGATATCCGGGACTGTGAACACCGGGGAGCTGTTTTTT	CASSSISGTVNTGELFF
TRBV16	.	.	TRBJ1-1	TGTGCCAGCAGCCAATCGGGAACAGGGTTGGGGACTGAAGCTTTCTTT	CASSQSGTGLGTEAFF
TRBV29-1	.	.	TRBJ2-3	TGCAGTGGGGGTGGCATACTCACAGATACGCAGTATTTT	CSGGGILTDTQYF
TRBV3-1/TRBV3-2	.	TRBD2	TRBJ2-7	TGTGCCAGCAGCCAAGTTGGCGGGAGGGCCTTATACGAGCAGTACTTC	CASSQVGGRALYEQYF
TRBV3-1/TRBV3-2	.	.	TRBJ1-4	TGTGCCAGCAGCCAAGATCGGCCGGTAGAAAAACTGTTTTTT	CASSQDRPVEKLFF
TRBV19	few	.	TRBJ1-1	TGTGCCAGTAGTATAACTTTTCTTGGCCTGGGGCACACTGAAGCTTTCTTT	CASSITFLGLGHTEAFF
TRBV6-5	.	.	TRBJ1-2	TGTGCCAGCAGTTTGGACACCTATGGCTACACCTTC	CASSLDTYGYTF
TRBV19	.	TRBD1	TRBJ1-6	TGTGCCAGTAGTGAAGACAGGGGCATCTCCTATAATTCACCCCTCCACTTT	CASSEDRGISYNSPLHF
TRBV9	.	.	TRBJ2-6	TGTGCCAGCATTTCCGGGGCCAACGTCCTGACTTTC	CASISGANVLTF
TRBV7-9	few	TRBD1	TRBJ1-1	TGTGCCAGCAGCTCAGGACAGGGGGCAAACTCTGAAGCTTTCTTT	CASSSGQGANSEAFF
TRBV29-1	.	TRBD1	TRBJ1-4	TGCAGCGTCCCGGGACAGGGGGATGAAAAACTGTTTTTT	CSVPGQGDEKLFF
TRBV14	.	.	TRBJ1-5	TGTGCCAGCAGCCAAGATGGGCGGAGACCCCAGCATTTT	CASSQDGRRPQHF
TRBV14	.	.	TRBJ1-2	TGTGCCAGCAGCCAAGATTTTAGGGCGGAACCTTATGGCTACACCTTC	CASSQDFRAEPYGYTF
TRBV7-7	.	.	TRBJ2-5	TGTGCCAGCAGCTTAGTGGGATATGGAGAGACCCAGTACTTC	CASSLVGYGETQYF
TRBV30	.	.	TRBJ1-1	TGTGCCTGGAGTATAATCCGGGGGGGCGCTTTCTTT	CAWSIIRGGAFF
TRBV24-1	.	.	TRBJ2-6	TGTGCCACCAGTGATGCTGGGGCCAACGTCCTGACTTTC	CATSDAGANVLTF
TRBV29-1	.	.	TRBJ1-2	TGCAGCGCCTTAAACGGCGGCCCGTACTACACCTTC	CSALNGGPYYTF
TRBV5-6	.	.	TRBJ1-3	TGTGCCAGCAGCTTGAGGGGAAACACCATATATTTT	CASSLRGNTIYF
TRBV19	.	TRBD1	TRBJ1-1	TGTGCCAGTACCACAGGGGAAACTGAAGCTTTCTTT	CASTTGETEAFF
TRBV5-8	.	.	TRBJ1-2	TGTGCCAGCAGCTTCCAGTCGGACTATGGCTACACCTTC	CASSFQSDYGYTF
TRBV18	.	.	TRBJ2-7	TGTGCCAGCTCACTAGTTCGCACGGCAGGGGTTGGTTACGAGCAGTACTTC	CASSLVRTAGVGYEQYF
TRBV5-1	.	TRBD1	TRBJ2-7	TGCGCCAGCAGTTTCCAGGGACAGGGCCCCTACGAGCAGTACTTC	CASSFQGQGPYEQYF
TRBV2	.	TRBD2	TRBJ2-7	TGTGCCAGCAGTGACGTCCCTAGCGGGGGTAGGGAGCAGTACTTC	CASSDVPSGGREQYF
TRBV5-6	.	.	TRBJ1-2	TGTGCCAGCAGCTTGGCGCCGCACTATGGCTACACCTTC	CASSLAPHYGYTF
TRBV20-1	.	TRBD1	TRBJ1-2	TGCAGTGCTAGTTCCCCGAAGACAGGGAAAGTCTGGTATGGCTACACCTTC	CSASSPKTGKVWYGYTF
TRBV20-1	.	.	TRBJ1-2	TGCAGTTCCAGGGCGAACTATGGCTACACCTTC	CSSRANYGYTF
TRBV18	.	.	TRBJ1-5	TGTGCCAGCTCACGGGGACGGGATCAGCCCCAGCATTTT	CASSRGRDQPQHF
TRBV6-5	.	.	TRBJ1-1	TGTGCCAGCAGTTACTCCCAGGGGTATGTGTACACTGAAGCTTTCTTT	CASSYSQGYVYTEAFF
TRBV5-6	.	.	TRBJ2-1	TGTGCCAGCAGCCGGACTGAGGGATATATTAACAATGAGCAGTTCTTC	CASSRTEGYINNEQFF
TRBV3-1/TRBV3-2	.	.	TRBJ1-2	TGTGCCAGCAGCCCGGGGGGATCTGGGGGCTACACCTTC	CASSPGGSGGYTF
TRBV29-1	.	.	TRBJ1-1	TGCAGCGTTGAAAACACTGAAGCTTTCTTT	CSVENTEAFF
TRBV27	.	TRBD2	TRBJ2-7	TGTGCCAGCAGTTTAGCGGGAGGGCCAGGCGAGCAGTACTTC	CASSLAGGPGEQYF
TRBV27	.	.	TRBJ1-1	TGTGCCAGCAGTTTATTAGCGAACACTGAAGCTTTCTTT	CASSLLANTEAFF
TRBV28	.	.	TRBJ1-5	TGTGCCAGCAGTTTATCCGCCCTAGGTGATAGCAATCAGCCCCAGCATTTT	CASSLSALGDSNQPQHF
TRBV3-1/TRBV3-2	few	.	TRBJ1-1	TGTGCCACCACGTGGGGCACTGAAGCTTTCTTT	CATTWGTEAFF